This TCR beta chain stems from a study of blood T cell repertoires in COVID-19. As for the study in general: Acute and convalescent COVID-19 samples came from the United States, Italy and Spain. PBMCs, B-cell-depleted T cells, or T cells were the source of the cDNA or gDNA that made up the material.

The CDR3 has 14 amino acids. Trimming took 4 bases from V and 5 from J, leaving 13 bases between them. Germline V CDR1 and CDR2: SGDLS, YYNGEE. In the authors' workflow: Amplification of reference gene primers provided the estimated nucleated cell counts. Libraries were prepared by immunoSEQ multiplex PCR; TCRdb keeps only in-frame clonotypes and omits some of them. V and J calls and clone size are copied from that table; D and trimming were computed from the DNA. This sample yields around 250,000 clones, of which about 80% are seen a single time; 1.9% belongs to the top ten. Sample: peripheral blood. The rearrangement links TRBV9 to TRBJ1-3; D possibly corresponds to TRBD1 (6 bases). The TCR comes from a woman older than 75 with acute or convalescent COVID-19. DNA for the CDR3: TGTGCCAGCAGCCCAGTGGACAGTAGAAACACCATATATTTT. This gives the protein CASSPVDSRNTIYF.